This TCR beta chain was sequenced during a study of cytomegalovirus exposure and HLA in healthy donors. Findings and caveats of the study: Indistinguishable V segments, including TRBV6-2 and TRBV6-3, were excluded. TCR beta V segments were, for the most part, productive about 87% or about 30% of the time in an earlier analysis.

With 60 Vbeta and 13 Jbeta primers, the PCR was carried out. Assay: immunoSEQ multiplex PCR; the TCRdb copy retains only in-frame clones and omits some. Here the sample spans some 150,000 clones, 60% to 80% being singletons. A word on this clone: No antigen is known for it.

Germline loops: CDR1 KGHSH, CDR2 LQKENI. CDR3 length equals 14 residues. V was trimmed by 2 bases and J by 4 bases, leaving 11 bases between them. Sequenced: PBMCs. The V and J genes are TRBV18 and TRBJ1-1, with a possible D match to TRBD1 (6 bases). The receptor's source is a male donor in good health and CMV-seronegative. The CDR3 region is CASSPTGLRTEAFF. In nucleotides, the CDR3 is TGTGCCAGCTCACCAACAGGGTTGCGCACTGAAGCTTTCTTT.